A single sample gave rise to the 29 T cell receptor beta chains below, sequenced in a study of blood T cell repertoires in COVID-19. The table came from immunoSEQ multiplex PCR; TCRdb's copy has only in-frame clones and leaves some out. The sample yields about 68,000 clones, 80% to 90% seen once. Sample: peripheral blood. Receptors originate from a man between 50 and 59 years old with active COVID-19.

V usage is TRBV15 and J usage is TRBJ2-7; 8 bases are a match to TRBD2. Trimming at V came to 0 bases and at J to 2 bases, leaving 6 bases not matched to a gene. Germline V CDR1 and CDR2: LNHNV, YYDKDF (reference sequence). The CDR3 has 16 residues. CDR3 amino acids: CATSRDGAGGTYEQYF. The CDR3 region has the DNA TGTGCCACCAGCAGAGATGGCGCGGGGGGTACCTACGAGCAGTACTTC.

This chain links TRBV19 with TRBJ1-6, with 7 bases lining up with TRBD1. V lost 5 bases to trimming and J lost 3 bases; unmatched junction nucleotides: 10. Germline values: CDR1 LNHDA, CDR2 SQIVND (reference sequence). The CDR3 is 17 amino acids. The CDR3 here is CASSAGQSANYNSPLHF. Here the CDR3 DNA reads TGTGCCAGTAGTGCGGGACAGTCTGCTAACTATAATTCACCCCTCCACTTT.

This chain uses TRBV19 with TRBJ1-5; tentative D call: TRBD1 (5 bases). V gave up 9 bases and J gave up 5 bases, with 17 bases separating them. The CDR3 runs 14 residues. Germline V gene data show CDR1 as LNHDA and CDR2 as SQIVND (reference sequence). The CDR3 DNA sequence: TGTGCCAGCAAGACAGCAGAACCCCATCAGCCCCAGCATTTT. Its translation is CASKTAEPHQPQHF.

This clone was detected once. For the CDR3, the DNA is TGTGCCAGCAGCCCGACTAGCGGAGCCCAACAAGAGACCCAGTACTTC. Translation gives CASSPTSGAQQETQYF. This chain joins TRBV6-2 or TRBV6-3 and TRBJ2-5, with 9 positions matching TRBD2. Trimming cost V 6 bases and J 2 bases; bases outside gene matches: 10. There are 16 residues in the CDR3. Germline V CDR1 and CDR2: MNHEY, SVGEGT.

The genes are TRBV11-2 and TRBJ2-1; 8 positions agree with TRBD2. CDR3 length: 15 amino acids. The V segment lost 3 bases and the J segment 7 bases; nucleotides outside the gene matches: 8. Germline CDR1 is SGHAT and CDR2 is FQNNGV. The CDR3 protein is CASSFQAGVENEQFF. CDR3 nucleotide sequence: TGTGCCAGCAGCTTCCAAGCGGGGGTTGAGAATGAGCAGTTCTTC.

The chain has TRBV9 and TRBJ2-2; 8 bases are shared with TRBD2. The CDR3 length is 15 residues. Trimming at V came to 4 bases and at J to 6 bases, leaving 8 bases not matched to a gene. Germline CDR1 is SGDLS and CDR2 is YYNGEE. The CDR3 region is CASSPRGDEAGELFF. The CDR3 DNA reads TGTGCCAGCAGCCCGCGGGGGGACGAGGCCGGGGAGCTGTTTTTT.

The chain joins TRBV4-1 to TRBJ2-7; 7 positions agree with TRBD1. V shed 4 bases and J 1 base; nucleotides not matched to a gene: 4. CDR3 length: 14 residues. CDR1 is MGHRA, CDR2 YSYEKL, per germline. The CDR3 DNA sequence: TGCGCCAGCAGCCCTTGGACAGGTTCCTACGAGCAGTACTTC. It specifies CASSPWTGSYEQYF.

This clone appeared a single time. The V call is TRBV7-2, the J call TRBJ1-4; D perhaps matches TRBD1 (6 bases). CDR3 length: 15 amino acids. CDR1 is SGHTA and CDR2 is FQGNSA in the germline V gene. V lost 1 base and J 10 bases, leaving 16 bases between the germline ends. The CDR3 is CASSLDDRPNGKLFF. The CDR3 DNA reads as TGTGCCAGCAGCTTAGATGACAGGCCGAACGGAAAACTGTTTTTT. The full variable domain, in which reference TRBV7-2 and TRBJ1-4 provide the parts outside the CDR3, is GAGVSQSPSNKVTEKGKDVELRCDPISGHTALYWYRQSLGQGLEFLIYFQGNSAPDKSGLPSDRFSAERTGGSVSTLTIQRTQQEDSAVYLCASSLDDRPNGKLFFGSGTQLSVL.

The chain recombines TRBV2 with TRBJ2-5; 9 nucleotides agree with TRBD2. Germline CDR1 reads SNHLY; CDR2 reads FYNNEI. There are 14 residues in the CDR3. J lost 1 base, V lost 6 bases, and 3 bases had no gene match. The CDR3 nucleotides are TGTGCCAGCAGGTTGACTAGCGGCCAAGAGACCCAGTACTTC. This sequence encodes CASRLTSGQETQYF. Combining the CDR3 with reference TRBV2 and TRBJ2-5 gives the whole variable domain EPEVTQTPSHQVTQMGQEVILRCVPISNHLYFYWYRQILGQKVEFLVSFYNNEISEKSEIFDDQFSVERPDGSNFTLKIRSTKLEDSAMYFCASRLTSGQETQYFGPGTRLLVL.

The rearrangement joins TRBV5-1 to TRBJ1-5, with 7 positions matching TRBD1. This CDR3 has 14 residues. From germline, CDR1 is SGHRS and CDR2 YFSETQ. V was clipped by 5 bases and J by 3 bases; unmatched bases: 5. In DNA form, the CDR3 reads TGCGCCAGCAGACCGGACAGGAACAATCAGCCCCAGCATTTT. Translating it yields CASRPDRNNQPQHF. Based on the CDR3 plus reference TRBV5-1 and TRBJ1-5, the full variable domain is KAGVTQTPRYLIKTRGQQVTLSCSPISGHRSVSWYQQTPGQGLQFLFEYFSETQRNKGNFPGRFSGRQFSNSRSEMNVSTLELGDSALYLCASRPDRNNQPQHFGDGTRLSIL.

The J gene is TRBJ2-3, the V gene TRBV13; possibly TRBD2 for D (5 bases). Germline-derived CDR1 and CDR2 are PRHDT and FYEKMQ (reference sequence). Trimming pared 1 base from V and 4 bases from J, leaving 9 bases between. This CDR3 comprises 14 residues. The CDR3: CASSLAGSPDTQYF. The CDR3 DNA follows: TGTGCCAGCAGCTTAGCGGGGTCTCCAGATACGCAGTATTTT. The full variable domain, with the rest looked up from reference TRBV13 and TRBJ2-3, is AAGVIQSPRHLIKEKRETATLKCYPIPRHDTVYWYQQGPGQDPQFLISFYEKMQSDKGSIPDRFSAQQFSDYHSELNMSSLELGDSALYFCASSLAGSPDTQYFGPGTRLTVL.

The rearrangement links TRBV19 to TRBJ2-3, with no clear D. CDR1 is LNHDA, CDR2 SQIVND, per germline (reference sequence). This CDR3 is built from 14 residues. Trimming left V 5 bases short and J 0 bases short, with 9 bases between. CDR3 DNA sequence: TGTGCCAGTAGTCCTTTTTCTAGCACAGATACGCAGTATTTT. This gives the protein CASSPFSSTDTQYF. Full variable domain (rest looked up from reference TRBV19 and TRBJ2-3): DGGITQSPKYLFRKEGQNVTLSCEQNLNHDAMYWYRQDPGQGLRLIYYSQIVNDFQKGDIAEGYSVSREKKESFPLTVTSAQKNPTAFYLCASSPFSSTDTQYFGPGTRLTVL.

The chain couples TRBV6-1 to TRBJ2-7, with 8 bases fitting TRBD1. The CDR3 covers 15 residues. Germline V CDR1 and CDR2: MNHNS, SASEGT. V lost 0 bases, J lost 2 bases, and 3 bases stayed unmatched. As DNA, the CDR3 is TGTGCCAGCAGTGAAGCGGGACAGGCTCCCTACGAGCAGTACTTC. Protein product: CASSEAGQAPYEQYF.

The chain links TRBV4-3 to TRBJ1-2, with no clear D. Looked up from germline, CDR1 is LGHNA and CDR2 is YSLEER. CDR3 length: 14 amino acids. The V gene lost 0 bases and the J gene lost 2 bases, with 7 bases spanning the gap. Here the CDR3 DNA reads TGCGCCAGCAGCCAAGATGGAGGGAACTATGGCTACACCTTC. It specifies CASSQDGGNYGYTF.

The chain has TRBV3-1 (or the pseudogene TRBV3-2) and TRBJ1-1; TRBD1 is a possible D gene (5 bases). V shed 4 bases and J shed 4 bases, with 16 bases lying between them. Germline V gene data show CDR1 as LGHDT and CDR2 as YNNKEL (reference sequence). The CDR3 totals 15 residues. CDR3 nucleotides: TGTGCCAGCAGCCTGCTCGGGGGGGAGGGCACTGAAGCTTTCTTT. It encodes CASSLLGGEGTEAFF.

This clone has only a few counts. The chain is built from TRBV30 and TRBJ1-5; D call uncertain. Germline loops: CDR1 GTSNPN, CDR2 SVGIG (reference sequence). The CDR3 is 15 residues long. Trimming removed 0 bases at V and 5 bases at J, with 14 bases between. The CDR3 sequence is CAWSVYHAGHQPQHF. CDR3 DNA: TGTGCCTGGAGTGTATACCACGCGGGTCATCAGCCCCAGCATTTT. The entire variable domain, with the rest obtained from reference TRBV30 and TRBJ1-5, is as follows: SQTIHQWPATLVQPVGSPLSLECTVEGTSNPNLYWYRQAAGRGLQLLFYSVGIGQISSEVPQNLSASRPQDRQFILSSKKLLLSDSGFYLCAWSVYHAGHQPQHFGDGTRLSIL.

This chain uses TRBV12-3 or TRBV12-4 with TRBJ1-1; D uncertain. This CDR3 contains 13 residues. V gave up 6 bases and J gave up 1 base, with 9 bases separating them. The CDR3 region has the DNA TGTGCCAGCAGCTCCCCGTCGAACACTGAAGCTTTCTTT. It is translated as CASSSPSNTEAFF.

This sequence joins TRBV19 and TRBJ1-2; 7 positions match TRBD1. Germline V gene sequence: CDR1 LNHDA, CDR2 SQIVND (reference sequence). V lost 6 bases to trimming and J lost 4 bases; unmatched junction nucleotides: 5. CDR3 length equals 13 residues. The CDR3 nucleotides are TGTGCCAGTAGAACTGCAGGGGGCTATGGCTACACCTTC. This sequence encodes CASRTAGGYGYTF.

The chain's CDR3 is CASSIIGFYNEQFF. CDR3 bases: TGTGCCAGTAGTATAATCGGGTTTTACAATGAGCAGTTCTTC. V usage is TRBV19 and J usage is TRBJ2-1; D is ambiguous. Germline lookup yields CDR1 LNHDA and CDR2 SQIVND (reference sequence). This CDR3 comprises 14 residues. V lost 2 bases and J lost 4, with 9 bases in between.

The CDR3 coding sequence is TGTGCCAGCAGCCCTGGGGACAGGCCCACAGATACGCAGTATTTT. Translation: CASSPGDRPTDTQYF. The V gene is TRBV7-2, the J gene TRBJ2-3; TRBD1 matches 8 bases. The CDR3 sequence is 15 residues long. The trim removed 5 bases at V and 2 bases at J, leaving 6 bases unmatched. Germline assignment: CDR1 SGHTA and CDR2 FQGNSA.

The chain recombines TRBV7-2 with TRBJ2-7, with 9 bases identical to TRBD2. Trimming cost V 0 bases and J 3 bases; bases outside gene matches: 3. Germline-derived CDR1 and CDR2 are SGHTA and FQGNSA. This CDR3 is 15 amino acids long. This chain's CDR3 is CASSLAAGGLYEQYF. In nucleotides, the CDR3 is TGTGCCAGCAGCTTAGCTGCGGGGGGGCTCTACGAGCAGTACTTC.

V is TRBV19 and J is TRBJ1-3; a possible D gene is TRBD1 (6 bases). From germline, CDR1 is LNHDA and CDR2 SQIVND (reference sequence). Trimming shortened V by 0 bases and J by 1 base, and 10 bases separated the two germline ends. The CDR3 length is 16 residues. CDR3 DNA: TGTGCCAGTAGTATAGATGGGGGCGCGTCTGGAAACACCATATATTTT. As protein: CASSIDGGASGNTIYF.

Only one count was recorded for this clone. The gene calls are TRBV5-1 and TRBJ2-3, with TRBD1 identical over 8 bases. Trimming cost V 4 bases and J 5 bases; bases outside gene matches: 12. CDR3 length equals 16 residues. Germline lookup yields CDR1 SGHRS and CDR2 YFSETQ. The CDR3 here is CASSLSRTGRGDTQYF. The CDR3 nucleotides are TGCGCCAGCAGCCTCTCCCGGACAGGGCGGGGAGATACGCAGTATTTT.

The table lists this clone with a few counts. The same CDR3 also results from other DNA sequences found in this sample. The chain couples TRBV6-4 to TRBJ2-3; 11 positions match TRBD2. J was trimmed by 4 bases and V by 0 bases; bases with no gene match: 0. CDR1 and CDR2 from the germline V gene are MRHNA and SNTAGT. This CDR3 comprises 15 residues. The CDR3 reads CASSDSSGGADTQYF. CDR3 in DNA: TGTGCCAGCAGTGACTCTAGCGGGGGGGCAGATACGCAGTATTTT.

The chain employs TRBV7-9 and TRBJ1-1; TRBD1 might be the D (6 bases). The CDR3 has 14 amino acids. Germline V lookup: CDR1 SEHNR, CDR2 FQNEAQ (reference sequence). With 5 bases removed from V and 2 bases from J, the gap between germline ends came to 12 bases. The CDR3 DNA reads TGTGCCAGCAGCGACCGGACAGCTAACACTGAAGCTTTCTTT. Residues: CASSDRTANTEAFF.

The chain employs TRBV6-5 and TRBJ1-5, with TRBD1 matching over 8 bases. Trimming took 6 bases from V and 3 from J; bases not matched to a gene: 7. The CDR3 runs to 15 residues. The V gene's germline CDR1 is MNHEY and CDR2 SVGAGI. Here the CDR3 DNA reads TGTGCCAGCAGAGTCGACAGGGGATACAATCAGCCCCAGCATTTT. Protein product: CASRVDRGYNQPQHF.

The chain has TRBV5-1 and TRBJ1-5, with D uncertain. The germline V gene has CDR1 SGHRS and CDR2 YFSETQ. This CDR3 is built from 15 residues. Trimming removed 5 bases at V and 2 bases at J, with 14 bases between. As DNA, the CDR3 is TGCGCCAGCAGTCGGGTTGGCGTCCGCAATCAGCCCCAGCATTTT. This encodes CASSRVGVRNQPQHF.

V gene TRBV6-5 combines with J gene TRBJ1-1; D might be TRBD1 (6 bases). CDR1 and CDR2 from the germline V gene are MNHEY and SVGAGI. The CDR3 has 13 amino acids. V was pared by 6 bases and J by 5 bases, with 13 bases between. DNA of the CDR3: TGTGCCAGCAGAACCCCAGGGGATACTGAAGCTTTCTTT. Translated: CASRTPGDTEAFF.

The gene calls are TRBV6-4 and TRBJ2-3; 8 bases agree with TRBD2. Trimming cost V 4 bases and J 1 base; bases outside gene matches: 19. The CDR3 runs to 20 residues. The germline V gene encodes CDR1 MRHNA and CDR2 SNTAGT. The CDR3 DNA reads TGTGCCAGCAGTGGGCCGGGGGGGAGACCCAAGTCTTCATGCACAGATACGCAGTATTTT. Translation: CASSGPGGRPKSSCTDTQYF.